The T cell receptor beta chain under discussion was sequenced for a study of T cells in localized non-small cell lung cancer (dated by TCRdb to about 2020). At the level of the whole study: The study analyzed T cell repertoires of 200 to 250 early-stage NSCLC patients, comparing tumors and uninvolved tumor-adjacent lungs. The cohort consisted of roughly 240 treatment-naive NSCLC patients whose localized lung tumors had been resected. NSCLC patients had a mean age of around 70 years, and about 140 were male and 107 female. General conclusions and limits of the study: A median of around 57 of the top 100 tumor clones were detected in paired uninvolved adjacent lung, and 28 of these tumor clones were also found among the top 100 clones of the paired uninvolved adjacent lung. Uninvolved tumor-adjacent lung showed the highest T cell clonality, higher than tumor, which suggests more focused antigenic responses in the uninvolved tumor-adjacent lung. Higher blood T cell density associated with longer overall survival, while higher adjacent-lung clonality associated with shorter survival. Because of the exploratory design, TCR variables were selected using unadjusted p-values without false-discovery rate correction. Multi-region tumor sequencing was not performed, so intratumor heterogeneity could not be excluded.

TCR beta CDR3 regions were sequenced from DNA using the immunoSEQ Assay. Per the original workflow: T cell density was computed as TCR beta template counts normalized to usable DNA estimated by amplifying housekeeping genes. The preseqR package was used to estimate richness by extrapolating to 400,000 templates for PBMC samples and to 120,000 templates for tissue samples. Clonality was calculated as one minus Pielou's evenness. Differential abundance testing on productive amino-acid clonotypes, with a minimum total count of 5 and an alpha of 0.1, was used to identify tissue-enriched TCRs. The Jaccard Index and the Morisita Overlap Index were used to measure how much the repertoires overlapped between compartments. GLIPH clustered TCR beta CDR3s with public tetramer-defined viral CDR3s; viral motifs required at least three viral sequences plus V-gene enrichment. What TCRdb holds here is the immuneACCESS table cut down to in-frame rearrangements. Part of the clones is not present; checked against another copy, under half of the missing clones reflect an unresolved V gene, and the others are unexplained. The D gene and trimming were derived from the DNA, and the V and J assignments and clone size from that table. Counted in this sample were about 1,700 clones; approximately 24% of them appeared once. The ten largest account for about 8.9% of the sample.

This clone was detected only a few times. Its target antigen remains unknown. Nothing much larger sits one base from this clone, and base qualities are not available. Uninvolved adjacent lung was taken at least 2 cm from the tumor margin and confirmed free of atypia by two independent pathologists. At diagnosis, tumor, uninvolved tumor-adjacent lung and peripheral blood were collected and then preserved as a mix of FFPE and fresh-frozen material. V is cut by 5 bases and J by 2 bases, and the space between the germline ends is 16 bases. For CDR1 and CDR2, the germline V gene lists MDHEN and SYDVKM. The CDR3 covers 15 residues, taking in both the cysteine and the phenylalanine. The retained sequence is limited to the CDR3, 45 bases, with the frame set at the first base.

Specimen: normal lung tissue next to the tumor, collected before any cancer treatment. Rearrangement joined TRBV28 to TRBJ2-7; the D gene is unclear. The TCR was taken from a woman between 35 and 75 years old with stage I lung adenocarcinoma. The nucleotides are TGTGCCAGCAGTATTAGGGAAGGTGGGGCCTACGAGCAGTACTTC. Translated, this gives CASSIREGGAYEQYF.